This TCR beta chain emerged from a study of T cells in Graves' hyperthyroidism and ophthalmopathy. Study-level information: Blood was drawn when the patient was first diagnosed and still untreated. Study findings and constraints: Ophthalmopathy stood apart from stable hyperthyroidism in a 13 V-J model. The blood repertoire included most of the expanded thyroid clonotypes above 0.001.

This CDR3 comprises 15 residues. V was pared by 5 bases and J by 7 bases, with 17 bases between. The germline V gene encodes CDR1 MDHEN and CDR2 SYDVKM. Only a few counts were recorded for this clonotype. Its specificity is unknown. Diagnostic assessment was based on clinical symptoms, serum thyroxine and TRAb, thyroid ultrasound and orbital computed tomography. It was RNA transcripts that yielded the amplified TCR beta CDR3 regions. Initially, a first-round RT-PCR of the TCR CDR3 employed the HTBI primer set. One entry per CDR3 protein, called by TCRdb with MiXCR from the multiplex PCR reads. Found here are hundreds of thousands of distinct CDR3 sequences, about 15% of them singletons; the top ten hold 13%.

This receptor was obtained from a man aged 18 to 30 with Graves' ophthalmopathy. V is TRBV28 and J is TRBJ2-2; D is perhaps TRBD1 or TRBD2 (5 bases each). Sequences were obtained from blood. CDR3 protein: CASSISGTPGGELFF. The CDR3 DNA follows: TGTGCCAGCAGTATCTCCGGGACCCCCGGCGGGGAGCTGTTTTTT.